The rows below give T cell receptor beta chains drawn from one sample of a study of T cell responses to AZD1222 COVID-19 vaccine. Some clones are missing from TCRdb's copy, which holds only in-frame ones; the method was immunoSEQ multiplex PCR. There are some 180,000 clones in the sample; 92% occur only once, and 1.5% to 2.5% lies in the top ten. Source: peripheral blood, taken 28 days after the second AZD1222 dose. These receptors were taken from an adult who received the AZD1222 COVID-19 vaccine. Each CDR3 is given with its conserved first and last residue. D genes are given only for firm matches. Where a row states a size, it is once, few, many or the class of an expanded clone; other rows omit it.

clone_size,j_call,v_call,d_call,cdr3_aa,cdr3_nt
once,TRBJ1-2,TRBV3-1/TRBV3-2,NA,CASSQLGGYTF,TGTGCCAGCAGCCAATTGGGGGGCTACACCTTC
NA,TRBJ2-5,TRBV5-1,TRBD2,CASSLGPSGGKETQYF,TGCGCCAGCAGCTTGGGGCCTAGCGGGGGAAAAGAGACCCAGTACTTC
NA,TRBJ2-1,TRBV19,TRBD1,CASSIGTGIYNEQFF,TGTGCCAGTAGTATAGGGACAGGGATCTACAATGAGCAGTTCTTC
NA,TRBJ2-7,TRBV4-2,NA,CASSQDTGTGYGQYF,TGTGCCAGCAGCCAAGATACGGGTACGGGCTATGGGCAGTACTTC
NA,TRBJ1-6,TRBV30,NA,CAWSPGSSSYNSPLHF,TGTGCCTGGAGTCCGGGTTCGAGCTCCTATAATTCACCCCTCCACTTT
NA,TRBJ1-2,TRBV6-5,NA,CASRARAPPGYGYTF,TGTGCCAGCAGGGCCCGGGCCCCACCGGGATATGGCTACACCTTC
NA,TRBJ1-3,TRBV6-5,NA,CASSYRAGRINTIYF,TGTGCCAGCAGTTACCGGGCGGGTCGGATAAACACCATATATTTT
NA,TRBJ1-6,TRBV10-3,NA,CAISDYNSPLHF,TGTGCCATCAGTGACTATAATTCACCCCTCCACTTT
NA,TRBJ1-4,TRBV27,NA,CASSGDGPGSEKLFF,TGTGCCAGCAGCGGAGACGGCCCGGGGAGTGAAAAACTGTTTTTT
NA,TRBJ2-7,TRBV30,NA,CAWQKPGRVAYEQYF,TGTGCCTGGCAAAAACCCGGCAGGGTCGCCTACGAGCAGTACTTC
NA,TRBJ2-7,TRBV10-1,NA,CASSEGDSYEQYF,TGCGCCAGCAGTGAAGGGGACTCCTACGAGCAGTACTTC
NA,TRBJ1-6,TRBV27,NA,CASRIRGGTYNSPLHF,TGTGCCAGCAGGATTCGGGGGGGGACCTATAATTCACCCCTCCACTTT
NA,TRBJ2-7,TRBV4-1,TRBD1,CASSPTWTGSYEQYF,TGCGCCAGCAGCCCGACTTGGACAGGCTCCTACGAGCAGTACTTC
NA,TRBJ2-5,TRBV6-5,TRBD1,CASTTRGHGETQYF,TGTGCCAGCACCACCAGGGGGCACGGAGAGACCCAGTACTTC
NA,TRBJ1-6,TRBV4-3,NA,CASSLELNSPLHF,TGCGCCAGCAGCCTCGAATTGAATTCACCCCTCCACTTT
NA,TRBJ1-1,TRBV11-2,TRBD1,CASSLGRGHTEAFF,TGTGCCAGCAGCTTAGGCAGGGGGCACACTGAAGCTTTCTTT
once,TRBJ2-2,TRBV13,TRBD2,CASSKTSGSGTGELFF,TGTGCCAGCAGCAAGACTAGCGGGAGTGGCACCGGGGAGCTGTTTTTT
NA,TRBJ1-2,TRBV18,NA,CASSPGLANYGYTF,TGTGCCAGCTCACCAGGGTTAGCTAACTATGGCTACACCTTC
NA,TRBJ1-4,TRBV3-1/TRBV3-2,NA,CASSPHHEKLFF,TGTGCCAGCAGCCCCCATCATGAAAAACTGTTTTTT
NA,TRBJ1-1,TRBV7-3,TRBD1,CASSSGQGNTEAFF,TGTGCCAGCAGCTCCGGACAGGGAAACACTGAAGCTTTCTTT
NA,TRBJ1-4,TRBV30,TRBD1,CAWGGTDHEKLFF,TGTGCCTGGGGGGGGACAGACCATGAAAAACTGTTTTTT
NA,TRBJ2-1,TRBV7-9,TRBD2,CASSPRGGSSYNEQFF,TGTGCCAGCAGCCCCCGGGGAGGGAGCTCCTACAATGAGCAGTTCTTC